These 19 T cell receptor beta chains share one sample of origin, sequenced in a study of blood T cells in healthy people across ages. Using a J-beta primer mix together with a sample-barcoded 5' primer, a second PCR was run for about 7 to 12 cycles. MiXCR, applied by TCRdb to the 5' RACE reads, yields one record per CDR3 protein. The sample lists more than 650,000 distinct CDR3 sequences, 22% occurring once. The sequenced sample consisted of blood. These TCRs come from a man between 65 and 85 years old in good health.

The chain recombines TRBV3-1 with TRBJ1-2; 10 nucleotides agree with TRBD1. This CDR3 has 16 amino acids. V trimming: 7 bases; J trimming: 8 bases; junction bases outside the gene matches: 16. Germline V gene data show CDR1 as LGHDT and CDR2 as YNNKEL (reference sequence). The CDR3 sequence: CASTYLVGTGDRGYTF. The CDR3 region has the DNA TGTGCCAGCACCTACCTAGTAGGGACAGGGGATCGGGGCTACACCTTC. Filled out from reference TRBV3-1 and TRBJ1-2, the complete variable domain reads DTAVSQTPKYLVTQMGNDKSIKCEQNLGHDTMYWYKQDSKKFLKIMFSYNNKELIINETVPNRFSPKSPDKAHLNLHINSLELGDSAVYFCASTYLVGTGDRGYTFGSGTRLTVV.

J is TRBJ2-3 and V is TRBV4-3; the D is unclear. This CDR3 has 15 residues. V shed 0 bases and J shed 6 bases, with 13 bases lying between them. Germline loops: CDR1 LGHNA, CDR2 YSLEER. This CDR3 reads CASSQDLGSRDTQYF. The CDR3 bases are TGCGCCAGCAGCCAAGATCTCGGGTCGAGGGATACGCAGTATTTT.

The chain carries TRBV20-1 and TRBJ2-3; TRBD1 agrees at 7 bases. J was trimmed by 5 bases and V by 0 bases; bases with no gene match: 8. The CDR3 is 15 residues long. Per the germline V gene, CDR1 is DFQATT and CDR2 is SNEGSKA (reference sequence). The CDR3 loop reads CSARDGLRGQDTQYF. CDR3 bases: TGCAGTGCTAGAGATGGTTTGAGGGGGCAAGATACGCAGTATTTT.

The V and J genes are TRBV20-1 and TRBJ2-3; 9 bases agree with TRBD1. This CDR3 contains 13 residues. Trimming removed 5 bases from V and 6 bases from J; junction bases left unmatched: 6. From germline, CDR1 is DFQATT and CDR2 SNEGSKA (reference sequence). CDR3 protein: CSALTGGEDTQYF. CDR3 nucleotide sequence: TGCAGTGCTCTGACAGGGGGGGAGGATACGCAGTATTTT.

This chain's CDR3 is CASSREQETQYF. The CDR3 nucleotides are TGCGCCAGCAGCCGGGAGCAAGAGACCCAGTACTTC. The rearrangement uses TRBV5-1 and TRBJ2-5, with D possibly matching TRBD2 (6 bases). The ends were cut back, 4 bases at V and 2 bases at J, with 6 bases in the middle. The CDR3 totals 12 residues. The germline CDR1 and CDR2 sequences are SGHRS and YFSETQ.

This clonotype was counted a few times. This rearrangement joins TRBV6-6 to TRBJ1-2; 7 positions agree with TRBD1. CDR3 length: 15 residues. V shed 0 bases, J shed 4 bases, and the junction held 5 bases outside the gene matches. CDR1 and CDR2 from the germline V gene are MNHNY and SVGAGI (reference sequence). The CDR3 loop reads CASSYSLGDSYGYTF. The CDR3 DNA sequence: TGTGCCAGCAGTTACTCCCTTGGGGACAGCTATGGCTACACCTTC.

In this sample, this clonotype turned up many times. The rearrangement links TRBV12-3 or TRBV12-4 to TRBJ1-1, with D perhaps matching TRBD1 (6 bases). The CDR3 has 18 amino acids. Between the trimmed V and J ends, which lost 4 bases and 2 bases, there was a span of 23 bases. CDR3 loop: CASSSQWGAWGLNTEAFF. The CDR3 DNA is TGTGCCAGCAGTTCCCAATGGGGGGCTTGGGGCCTTAACACTGAAGCTTTCTTT.

The table lists this clonotype with many counts. The chain combines TRBV5-1 with TRBJ2-1, with D possibly TRBD2 on 6 matching bases. The CDR3 spans 14 residues. The V gene lost 1 base and the J gene lost 7 bases, with 12 bases spanning the gap. CDR1 is SGHRS and CDR2 is YFSETQ in the germline V gene. The CDR3 region is CASSLWDSGNEQFF. The DNA of the CDR3 is TGCGCCAGCAGCTTGTGGGACTCCGGGAATGAGCAGTTCTTC.

A few counts support this clonotype. This chain connects TRBV14 to TRBJ2-3, with unresolved D. V dropped 4 bases and J dropped 2 bases, with 16 bases sitting between them. This CDR3 is built from 16 residues. Germline V gives CDR1 SGHDN, CDR2 FVKESK. CDR3 sequence reads: CASSPRMRRITDTQYF. The CDR3 nucleotides read TGTGCCAGCAGCCCGAGGATGAGAAGAATCACAGATACGCAGTATTTT. The full variable domain, with the rest looked up from reference TRBV14 and TRBJ2-3, is EAGVTQFPSHSVIEKGQTVTLRCDPISGHDNLYWYRRVMGKEIKFLLHFVKESKQDESGMPNNRFLAERTGGTYSTLKVQPAELEDSGVYFCASSPRMRRITDTQYFGPGTRLTVL.

V gene TRBV18 combines with J gene TRBJ1-2; no clear D. V lost 2 bases to trimming and J lost 0 bases, with 16 bases between them. Germline CDR1 and CDR2: KGHSH and LQKENI. There are 17 residues in the CDR3. CDR3 region: CASSPDDLVGANYGYTF. As DNA, the CDR3 is TGTGCCAGCTCACCAGATGACTTGGTTGGAGCTAACTATGGCTACACCTTC.

On this clonotype: The CDR3 does not end in the conserved phenylalanine or tryptophan, so this is likely a read error. The CDR3 coding sequence is TGCAGCGTTGAGACCCAGGACACTGAAGCTTTCCTT. Amino acids: CSVETQDTEAFL. The chain carries TRBV29-1 and TRBJ1-1; no clear D gene. Germline V gives CDR1 SQVTM, CDR2 ANQGSEA. The germline V and J ends were trimmed by 3 bases and 3 bases, with 8 bases remaining between them. The CDR3 spans 12 residues.

The V call is TRBV5-1, the J call TRBJ1-2, with TRBD1 identical over 9 bases. The ends lost 3 bases at V and 4 bases at J; junction bases unmatched: 4. The CDR3 loop spans 14 amino acids. CDR1 and CDR2 from the germline V gene are SGHRS and YFSETQ. CDR3 amino acids: CASSWDRALYGYTF. The CDR3 DNA is TGCGCCAGCAGCTGGGACAGGGCTCTCTATGGCTACACCTTC. Drawing the rest from reference TRBV5-1 and TRBJ1-2, the complete variable domain is KAGVTQTPRYLIKTRGQQVTLSCSPISGHRSVSWYQQTPGQGLQFLFEYFSETQRNKGNFPGRFSGRQFSNSRSEMNVSTLELGDSALYLCASSWDRALYGYTFGSGTRLTVV.

The V gene is TRBV7-2, the J gene TRBJ2-5, with 10 bases matching TRBD2. The J call could be wrong; TRBJ2-7 is a better fit for the DNA end. Germline V gene sequence: CDR1 SGHTA, CDR2 FQGNSA. The CDR3 spans 16 residues. The chain's CDR3 is CASSLEWTSGLYEQYF. The CDR3 coding sequence is TGTGCCAGCAGCTTAGAGTGGACTAGCGGACTCTACGAGCAGTACTTC.

This clonotype was seen a few times. The rearrangement links TRBV14 to TRBJ2-1; 11 nucleotides line up with TRBD2. CDR3 length equals 15 residues. The V and J ends lost 1 base and 12 bases, in that order; junction bases with no gene match: 8. Germline V gene data show CDR1 as SGHDN and CDR2 as FVKESK. CDR3 bases: TGTGCCAGCAGCCAAGTAGGTAGCGGGAGGGCCTGGCAGTTCTTC. Translation gives CASSQVGSGRAWQFF.

This clonotype was counted only a few times. The rearrangement uses TRBV29-1 and TRBJ2-5; TRBD1 aligns across 7 bases. V shed 4 bases and J 5 bases; nucleotides not matched to a gene: 7. This CDR3 region has 13 residues. Germline V gives CDR1 SQVTM, CDR2 ANQGSEA. The CDR3 loop is CSVATGARETQYF. Written as DNA, the CDR3 is TGCAGCGTTGCTACAGGGGCGAGGGAGACCCAGTACTTC.

Ten or more counts support this clonotype. The chain couples TRBV9 to TRBJ2-7; the D is unclear. The DNA matches TRBJ2-1 better at its end, which makes the J call doubtful. This CDR3 spans 12 amino acids. Germline CDR1 SGDLS, CDR2 YYNGEE. The CDR3 DNA sequence: TGTGCCAGCAGCTCAACCCTGGGGGAGCAGTTCTTC. As protein: CASSSTLGEQFF.

As regards this clonotype: A much larger clone is a single base away; this may be a read error. V usage is TRBV9 and J usage is TRBJ2-3; D may be TRBD2 (6 bases). The germline V and J ends were trimmed by 3 bases and 0 bases, with 11 bases remaining between them. Germline CDR1 reads SGDLS; CDR2 reads YYNGEE. CDR3 size: 15 residues. The CDR3 here is CASSALGRSTDTQYF. CDR3 nucleotide sequence: TGTGCCAGCAGCGCTTTAGGGAGGAGCACAGATACGCAGTATTTT.

This clonotype was seen only a few times. The chain combines TRBV20-1 with TRBJ2-1; D is possibly TRBD1 (6 bases). Trimming took off 3 bases at V and 4 bases at J, with 13 bases between the two ends. The CDR3 spans 14 residues. Germline V gene lookup returns CDR1 DFQATT and CDR2 SNEGSKA (reference sequence). CDR3 loop: CSASGQPEYNEQFF. In DNA, the CDR3 is TGCAGTGCTAGTGGACAGCCGGAGTACAATGAGCAGTTCTTC.

The V and J genes are TRBV29-1 and TRBJ1-1; D unclear. Trimming shortened V by 0 bases and J by 7 bases, and 6 bases separated the two germline ends. The CDR3 covers 11 residues. Germline V gene sequence: CDR1 SQVTM, CDR2 ANQGSEA. Here the CDR3 reads CSVEEGNEAFF. The CDR3 DNA sequence: TGCAGCGTTGAAGAGGGGAATGAAGCTTTCTTT.